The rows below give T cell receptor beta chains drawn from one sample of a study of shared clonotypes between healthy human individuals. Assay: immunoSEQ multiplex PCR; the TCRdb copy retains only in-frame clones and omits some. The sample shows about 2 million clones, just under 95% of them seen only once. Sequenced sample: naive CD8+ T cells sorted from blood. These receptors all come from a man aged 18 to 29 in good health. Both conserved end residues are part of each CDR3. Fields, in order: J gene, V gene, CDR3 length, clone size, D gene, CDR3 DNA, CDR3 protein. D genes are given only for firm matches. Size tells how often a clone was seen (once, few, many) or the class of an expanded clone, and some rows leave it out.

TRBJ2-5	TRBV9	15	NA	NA	TGTGCCAGCAGCGTAGCCGCGGGGGCGCAAGAGACCCAGTACTTC	CASSVAAGAQETQYF
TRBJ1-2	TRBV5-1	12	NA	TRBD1	TGCGCCAGCAGCGCCACAGGGGACGGCTACACCTTC	CASSATGDGYTF
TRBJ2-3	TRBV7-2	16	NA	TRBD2	TGTGCCAGCAGCCGTGTGGGGAGGGCCGGGGGAGATACGCAGTATTTT	CASSRVGRAGGDTQYF
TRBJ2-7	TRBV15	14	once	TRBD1	TGTGCCACCAGCTTCGGGACAGGGGGCTACGAGCAGTACTTC	CATSFGTGGYEQYF
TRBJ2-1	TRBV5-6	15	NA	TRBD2	TGTGCCAGCACTGGGGGACTAGCGGGGTACAATGAGCAGTTCTTC	CASTGGLAGYNEQFF
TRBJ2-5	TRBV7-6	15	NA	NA	TGTGCCAGCAGCTTAGCGCCTCAGGGGCAAGAGACCCAGTACTTC	CASSLAPQGQETQYF
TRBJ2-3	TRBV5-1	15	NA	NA	TGCGCCAGCAGCGTCAGACGGGGGAACACAGATACGCAGTATTTT	CASSVRRGNTDTQYF
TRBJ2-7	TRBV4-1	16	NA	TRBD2	TGCGCCAGCAGCCAAGTCCCGGGACTAGCGGGAGATGAGCAGTACTTC	CASSQVPGLAGDEQYF
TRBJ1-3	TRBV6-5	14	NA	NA	TGTGCCAGCAGTTACAGTGGACAGATCAACACCATATATTTT	CASSYSGQINTIYF
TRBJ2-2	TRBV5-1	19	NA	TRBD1	TGCGCCAGCAGCTCAACACGGACAGGGTCGATTGAGTGGACCGGGGAGCTGTTTTTT	CASSSTRTGSIEWTGELFF
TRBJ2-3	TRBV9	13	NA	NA	TGTGCCAGCAGCGTAGGCGACACAGATACGCAGTATTTT	CASSVGDTDTQYF
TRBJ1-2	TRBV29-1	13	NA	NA	TGCAGCGTTCTTAACAGGGCTAACTATGGCTACACCTTC	CSVLNRANYGYTF
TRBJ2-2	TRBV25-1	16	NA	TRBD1	TGTGCCAGCAGTGAAGCAGGGGGCGCGAACACCGGAGAGCTGTTTTTT	CASSEAGGANTGELFF
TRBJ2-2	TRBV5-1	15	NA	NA	TGCGCCAGCGGGGAGTCGAGCGCCGGTCCCGGGGAGCTGTTTTTT	CASGESSAGPGELFF
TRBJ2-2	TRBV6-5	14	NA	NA	TGTGCCAGCAGTTACACGGCGAACACCGGGGAGCTGTTTTTT	CASSYTANTGELFF
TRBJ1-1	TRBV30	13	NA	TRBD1	TGTGCCTGGAGTATTACAGGGGGGACTGAAGCTTTCTTT	CAWSITGGTEAFF
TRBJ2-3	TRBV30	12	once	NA	TGTGCCTGGAGTGTTTCTGGGGATACGCAGTATTTT	CAWSVSGDTQYF
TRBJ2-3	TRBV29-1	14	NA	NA	TGCAGCGTTGAAGGGGGGGCAAGCACAGATACGCAGTATTTT	CSVEGGASTDTQYF
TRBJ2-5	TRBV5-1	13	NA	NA	TGCGCCAGCAGCTTGGACACCCCAGAGACCCAGTACTTC	CASSLDTPETQYF
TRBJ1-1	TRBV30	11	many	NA	TGTGCCTGGAGCCTGGACAGTGAAGCTTTCTTT	CAWSLDSEAFF
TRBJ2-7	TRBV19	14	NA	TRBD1	TGTGCCAGTAGTTACCGGGACAGGGGGTACGAGCAGTACTTC	CASSYRDRGYEQYF
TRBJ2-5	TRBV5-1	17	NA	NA	TGCGCCAGCAGCTTGGGTACGGGAGAAGGATCGTGGGAGACCCAGTACTTC	CASSLGTGEGSWETQYF
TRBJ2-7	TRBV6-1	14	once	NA	TGTGCCAGCAATGCGTGGGACCGCCTCTACGAGCAGTACTTC	CASNAWDRLYEQYF
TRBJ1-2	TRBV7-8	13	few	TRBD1	TGTGCCAGCAGCCCACAGGGGGCGCGAGGCTACACCTTC	CASSPQGARGYTF
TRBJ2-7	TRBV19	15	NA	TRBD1	TGTGCCAGTAGTATAGGAGGAACAGGGGATTACGAGCAGTACTTC	CASSIGGTGDYEQYF